This TCR beta chain appears in the sequencing data of a study of OX40 agonist ivuxolimab in advanced cancers. General study points: Clonal expansion from baseline to week 6 occurred in both CD4+ and CD8+ T cells.

With regard to this clone: No antigen is known for it.

From germline, CDR1 is SGHTS and CDR2 YDEGEE. V lost 4 bases to trimming and J lost 8 bases, with 18 bases between them. The CDR3 has 15 amino acids. Assay used: immunoSEQ multiplex PCR; TCRdb lists only in-frame clones, some missing. There are fewer than 40,000 clones in the sample; around four fifths occur only once, and 9.5% to 10% lies in the top ten. The rearrangement links TRBV5-8 to TRBJ1-4, with D maybe TRBD1 (5 bases). The source is an adult with an advanced solid tumor such as melanoma, head and neck, liver or kidney cancer. Sequenced here: CD4+ or CD8+ T cells sorted from blood, sampled in a trial of the OX40 agonist ivuxolimab. CDR3 coding DNA: TGTGCCAGCAGCCCATTTGGGACCGAGTGGGAAAAACTGTTTTTT. Protein sequence: CASSPFGTEWEKLFF.